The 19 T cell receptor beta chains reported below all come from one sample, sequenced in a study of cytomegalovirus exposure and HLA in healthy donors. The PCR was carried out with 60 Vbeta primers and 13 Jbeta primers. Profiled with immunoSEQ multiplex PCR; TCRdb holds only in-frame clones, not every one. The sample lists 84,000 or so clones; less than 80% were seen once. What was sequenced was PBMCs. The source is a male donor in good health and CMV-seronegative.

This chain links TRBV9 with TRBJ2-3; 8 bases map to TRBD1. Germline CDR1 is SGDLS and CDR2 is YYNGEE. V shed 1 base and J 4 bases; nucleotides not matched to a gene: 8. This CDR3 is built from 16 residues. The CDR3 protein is CASSVNRGSSADTQYF. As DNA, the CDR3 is TGTGCCAGCAGCGTAAACAGGGGGAGTAGTGCAGATACGCAGTATTTT.

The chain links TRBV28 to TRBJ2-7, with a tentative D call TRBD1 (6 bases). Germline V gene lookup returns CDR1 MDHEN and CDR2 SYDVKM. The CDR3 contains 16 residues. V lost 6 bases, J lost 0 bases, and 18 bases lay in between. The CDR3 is CASSFQGIWGSYEQYF. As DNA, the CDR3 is TGTGCCAGCAGCTTTCAGGGGATTTGGGGCTCCTACGAGCAGTACTTC.

The DNA of the CDR3 is TGTGCCAGCAGAAAGACAGGGGGGGCCAATGAGCAGTTCTTC. This encodes CASRKTGGANEQFF. V is TRBV27 and J is TRBJ2-1; 9 bases are shared with TRBD1. The CDR3 spans 14 residues. The V and J ends lost 6 bases and 6 bases, in that order; junction bases with no gene match: 6. CDR1 and CDR2 from the germline V gene are MNHEY and SMNVEV (reference sequence).

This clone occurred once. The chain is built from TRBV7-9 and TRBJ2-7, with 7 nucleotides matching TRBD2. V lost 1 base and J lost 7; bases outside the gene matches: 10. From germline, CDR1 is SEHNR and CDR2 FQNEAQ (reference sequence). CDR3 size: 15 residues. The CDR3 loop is CASSLGGRVPVEQYF. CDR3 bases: TGTGCCAGCAGCTTAGGCGGGAGAGTACCCGTAGAGCAGTACTTC. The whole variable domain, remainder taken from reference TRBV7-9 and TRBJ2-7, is DTGVSQNPRHKITKRGQNVTFRCDPISEHNRLYWYRQTLGQGPEFLTYFQNEAQLEKSRLLSDRFSAERPKGSFSTLEIQRTEQGDSAMYLCASSLGGRVPVEQYFGPGTRLTVT.

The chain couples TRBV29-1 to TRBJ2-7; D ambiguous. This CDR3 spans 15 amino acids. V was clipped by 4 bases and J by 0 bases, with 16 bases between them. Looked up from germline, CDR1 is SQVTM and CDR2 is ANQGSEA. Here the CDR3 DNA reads TGCAGCGTTGTTGGCCGAGGAACCCGCTCCTACGAGCAGTACTTC. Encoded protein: CSVVGRGTRSYEQYF.

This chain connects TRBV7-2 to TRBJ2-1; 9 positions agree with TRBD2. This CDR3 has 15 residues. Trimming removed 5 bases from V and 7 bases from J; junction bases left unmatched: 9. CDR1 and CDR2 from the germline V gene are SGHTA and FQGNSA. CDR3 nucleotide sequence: TGTGCCAGCAGCCTGCTAGCGGGACGGGGGAATGAGCAGTTCTTC. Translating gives CASSLLAGRGNEQFF.

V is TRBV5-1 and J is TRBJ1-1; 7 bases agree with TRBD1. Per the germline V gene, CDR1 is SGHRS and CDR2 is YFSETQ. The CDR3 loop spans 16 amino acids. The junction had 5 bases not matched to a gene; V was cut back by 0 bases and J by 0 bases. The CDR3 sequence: CASSLGAGQLNTEAFF. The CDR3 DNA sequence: TGCGCCAGCAGCTTGGGGGCGGGACAGCTGAACACTGAAGCTTTCTTT.

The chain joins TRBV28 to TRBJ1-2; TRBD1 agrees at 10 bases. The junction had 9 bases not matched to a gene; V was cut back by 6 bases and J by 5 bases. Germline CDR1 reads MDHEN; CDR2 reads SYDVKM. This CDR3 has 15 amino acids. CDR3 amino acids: CASRPGQGIFYGYTF. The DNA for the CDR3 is TGTGCCAGCAGGCCGGGACAGGGGATCTTTTATGGCTACACCTTC.

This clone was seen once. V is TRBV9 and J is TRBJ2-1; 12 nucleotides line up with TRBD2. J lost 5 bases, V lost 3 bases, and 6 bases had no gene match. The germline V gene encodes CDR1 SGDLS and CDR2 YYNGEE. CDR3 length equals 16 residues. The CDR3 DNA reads TGTGCCAGCAGCGGCAGACTAGCGGGGGTGAACAATGAGCAGTTCTTC. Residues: CASSGRLAGVNNEQFF.

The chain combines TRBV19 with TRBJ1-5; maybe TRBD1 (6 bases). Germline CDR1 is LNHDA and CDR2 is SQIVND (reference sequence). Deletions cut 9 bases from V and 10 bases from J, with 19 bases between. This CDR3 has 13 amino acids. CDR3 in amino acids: CASRDRTGSPQHF. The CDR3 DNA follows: TGTGCCAGCCGAGACAGGACGGGGTCCCCCCAGCATTTT.

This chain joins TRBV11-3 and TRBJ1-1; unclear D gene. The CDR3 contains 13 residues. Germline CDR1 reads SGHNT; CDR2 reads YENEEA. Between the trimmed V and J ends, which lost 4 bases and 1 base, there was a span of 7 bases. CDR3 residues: CASSSGGNTEAFF. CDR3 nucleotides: TGTGCCAGCAGCTCCGGAGGGAACACTGAAGCTTTCTTT. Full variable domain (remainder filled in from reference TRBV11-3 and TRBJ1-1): EAGVVQSPRYKIIEKKQPVAFWCNPISGHNTLYWYLQNLGQGPELLIRYENEEAVDDSQLPKDRFSAERLKGVDSTLKIQPAELGDSAVYLCASSSGGNTEAFFGQGTRLTVV.

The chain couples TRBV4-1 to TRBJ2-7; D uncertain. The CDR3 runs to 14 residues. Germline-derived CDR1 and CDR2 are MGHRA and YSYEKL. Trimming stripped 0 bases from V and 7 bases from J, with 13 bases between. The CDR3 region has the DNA TGCGCCAGCAGCCAAGAGTTTAGCCCTAGGGAGCAGTACTTC. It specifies CASSQEFSPREQYF.

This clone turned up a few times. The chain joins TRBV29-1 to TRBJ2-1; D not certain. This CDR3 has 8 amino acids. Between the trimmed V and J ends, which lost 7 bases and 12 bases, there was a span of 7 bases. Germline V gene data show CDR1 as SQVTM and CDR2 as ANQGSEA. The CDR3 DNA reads TGCAGCGACGGAGTGCAGTTCTTC. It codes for CSDGVQFF.

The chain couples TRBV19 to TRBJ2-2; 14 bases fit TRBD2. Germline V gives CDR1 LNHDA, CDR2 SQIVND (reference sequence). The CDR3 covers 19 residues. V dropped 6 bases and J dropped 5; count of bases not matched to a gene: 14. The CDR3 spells CASSQTSGGARGWTGELFF. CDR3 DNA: TGTGCCAGTAGCCAGACTAGCGGGGGGGCCCGAGGATGGACCGGGGAGCTGTTTTTT.

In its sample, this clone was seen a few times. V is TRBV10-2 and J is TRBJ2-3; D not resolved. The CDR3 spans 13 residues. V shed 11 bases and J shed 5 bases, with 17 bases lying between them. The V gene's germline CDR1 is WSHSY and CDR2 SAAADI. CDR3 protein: CAAQWLGGDTQYF. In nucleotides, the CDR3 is TGCGCCGCCCAGTGGCTAGGCGGAGATACGCAGTATTTT.

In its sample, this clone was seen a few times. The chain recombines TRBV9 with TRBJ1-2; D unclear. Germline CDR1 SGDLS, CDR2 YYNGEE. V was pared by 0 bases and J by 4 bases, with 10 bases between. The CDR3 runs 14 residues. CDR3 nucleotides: TGTGCCAGCAGCGTAGGGGAGTCAACCTATGGCTACACCTTC. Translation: CASSVGESTYGYTF.

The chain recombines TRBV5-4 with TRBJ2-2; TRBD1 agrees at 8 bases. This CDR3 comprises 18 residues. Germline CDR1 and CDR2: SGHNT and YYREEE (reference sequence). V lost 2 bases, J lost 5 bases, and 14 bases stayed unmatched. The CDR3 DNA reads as TGTGCCAGCAGCTTTGGGACCACGGTCAGGGGGCAGACCGGGGAGCTGTTTTTT. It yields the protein CASSFGTTVRGQTGELFF.

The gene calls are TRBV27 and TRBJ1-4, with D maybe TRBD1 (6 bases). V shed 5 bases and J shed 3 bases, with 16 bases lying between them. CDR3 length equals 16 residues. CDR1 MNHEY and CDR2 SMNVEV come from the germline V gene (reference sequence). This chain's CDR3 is CASSPRWGQANEKLFF. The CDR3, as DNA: TGTGCCAGCAGTCCGCGCTGGGGGCAGGCTAATGAAAAACTGTTTTTT.

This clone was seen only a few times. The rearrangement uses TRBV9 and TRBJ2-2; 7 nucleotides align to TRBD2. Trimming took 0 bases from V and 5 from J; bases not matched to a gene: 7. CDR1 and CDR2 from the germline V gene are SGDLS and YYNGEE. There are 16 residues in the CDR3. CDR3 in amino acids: CASSVAAGVLTGELFF. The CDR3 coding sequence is TGTGCCAGCAGCGTAGCCGCGGGGGTCCTAACCGGGGAGCTGTTTTTT.